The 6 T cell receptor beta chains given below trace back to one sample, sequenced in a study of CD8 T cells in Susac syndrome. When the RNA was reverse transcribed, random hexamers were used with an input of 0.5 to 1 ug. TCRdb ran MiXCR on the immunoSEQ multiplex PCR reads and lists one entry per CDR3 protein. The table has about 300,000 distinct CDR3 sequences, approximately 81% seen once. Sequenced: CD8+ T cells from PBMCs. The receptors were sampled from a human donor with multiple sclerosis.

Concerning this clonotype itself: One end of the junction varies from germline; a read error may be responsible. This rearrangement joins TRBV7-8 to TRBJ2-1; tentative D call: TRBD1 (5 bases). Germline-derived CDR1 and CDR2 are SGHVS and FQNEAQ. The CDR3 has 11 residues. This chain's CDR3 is CASSLGGAWVF. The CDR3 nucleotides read TGTGCCAGCAGCTTAGGTGGGGCCTGGGTCTTC.

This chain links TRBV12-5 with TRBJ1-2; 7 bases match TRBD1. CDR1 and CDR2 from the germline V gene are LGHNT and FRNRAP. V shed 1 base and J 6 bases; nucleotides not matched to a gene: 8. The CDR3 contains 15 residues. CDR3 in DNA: TGTGCTAGTGGTTTGGGGCGCGGAGGGGGCGATGGCTACACCTTC. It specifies CASGLGRGGGDGYTF.

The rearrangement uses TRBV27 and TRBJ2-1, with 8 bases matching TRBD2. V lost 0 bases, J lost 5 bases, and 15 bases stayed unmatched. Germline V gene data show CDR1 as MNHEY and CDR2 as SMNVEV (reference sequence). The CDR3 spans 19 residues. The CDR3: CASSLSGPGWGLVNNEQFF. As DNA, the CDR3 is TGTGCCAGCAGTTTATCGGGCCCCGGATGGGGACTAGTTAACAATGAGCAGTTCTTC.

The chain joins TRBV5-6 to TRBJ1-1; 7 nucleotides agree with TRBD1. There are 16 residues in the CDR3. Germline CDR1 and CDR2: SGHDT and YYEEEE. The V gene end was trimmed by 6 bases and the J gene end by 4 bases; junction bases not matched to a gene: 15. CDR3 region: CASTLGGGVLATEAFF. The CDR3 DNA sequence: TGTGCCAGCACCCTAGGAGGGGGCGTTCTGGCCACTGAAGCTTTCTTT.

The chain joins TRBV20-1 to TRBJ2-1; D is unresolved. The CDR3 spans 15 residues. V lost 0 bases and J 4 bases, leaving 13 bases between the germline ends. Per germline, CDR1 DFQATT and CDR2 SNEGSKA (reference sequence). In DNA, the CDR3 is TGCAGTGCTAGAGATTCGAGACGGATGTACAATGAGCAGTTCTTC. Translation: CSARDSRRMYNEQFF.

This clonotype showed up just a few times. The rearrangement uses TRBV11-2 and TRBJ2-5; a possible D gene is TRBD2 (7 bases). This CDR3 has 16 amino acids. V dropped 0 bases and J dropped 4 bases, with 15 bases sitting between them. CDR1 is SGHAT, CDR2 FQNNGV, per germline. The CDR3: CASSLEFGGARETQYF. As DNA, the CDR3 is TGTGCCAGCAGCTTAGAGTTTGGGGGGGCCCGAGAGACCCAGTACTTC.